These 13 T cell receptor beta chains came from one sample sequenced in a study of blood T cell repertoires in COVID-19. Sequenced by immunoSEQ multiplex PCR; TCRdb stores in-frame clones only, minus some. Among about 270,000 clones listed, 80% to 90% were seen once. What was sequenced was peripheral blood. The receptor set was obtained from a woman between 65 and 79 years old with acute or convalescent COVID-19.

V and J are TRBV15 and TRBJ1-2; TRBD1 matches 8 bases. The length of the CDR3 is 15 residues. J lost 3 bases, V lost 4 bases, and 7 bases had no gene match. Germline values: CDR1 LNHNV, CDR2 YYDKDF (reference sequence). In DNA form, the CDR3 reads TGTGCCACCAGCACCGGGACAGGATACCACTATGGCTACACCTTC. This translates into CATSTGTGYHYGYTF.

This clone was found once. The CDR3 loop reads CASSPESGRGGSPLHF. The CDR3 nucleotides read TGTGCCAGCAGCCCGGAGTCAGGAAGAGGGGGTTCACCCCTCCACTTT. The rearrangement links TRBV5-4 to TRBJ1-6; possible D gene TRBD1, 6 bases. From germline, CDR1 is SGHNT and CDR2 YYREEE (reference sequence). Trimming pared 4 bases from V and 9 bases from J, leaving 20 bases between. The CDR3 totals 16 residues.

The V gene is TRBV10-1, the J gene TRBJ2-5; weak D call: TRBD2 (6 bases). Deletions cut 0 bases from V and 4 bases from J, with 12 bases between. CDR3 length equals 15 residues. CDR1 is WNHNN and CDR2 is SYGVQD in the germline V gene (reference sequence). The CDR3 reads CASSESGGNGETQYF. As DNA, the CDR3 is TGCGCCAGCAGTGAGTCAGGAGGGAATGGAGAGACCCAGTACTTC.

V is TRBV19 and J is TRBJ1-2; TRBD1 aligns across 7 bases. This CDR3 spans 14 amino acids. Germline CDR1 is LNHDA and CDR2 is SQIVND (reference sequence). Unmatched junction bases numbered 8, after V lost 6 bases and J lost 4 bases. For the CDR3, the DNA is TGTGCCAGTAGGCTTCCGGGACAGCTCTATGGCTACACCTTC. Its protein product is CASRLPGQLYGYTF. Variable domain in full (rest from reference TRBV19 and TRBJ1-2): DGGITQSPKYLFRKEGQNVTLSCEQNLNHDAMYWYRQDPGQGLRLIYYSQIVNDFQKGDIAEGYSVSREKKESFPLTVTSAQKNPTAFYLCASRLPGQLYGYTFGSGTRLTVV.

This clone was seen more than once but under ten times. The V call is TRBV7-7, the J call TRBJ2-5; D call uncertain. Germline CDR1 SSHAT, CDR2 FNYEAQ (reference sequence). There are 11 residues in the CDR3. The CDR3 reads CAKLHQETQYF. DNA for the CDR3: TGTGCTAAACTACACCAAGAGACCCAGTACTTC.

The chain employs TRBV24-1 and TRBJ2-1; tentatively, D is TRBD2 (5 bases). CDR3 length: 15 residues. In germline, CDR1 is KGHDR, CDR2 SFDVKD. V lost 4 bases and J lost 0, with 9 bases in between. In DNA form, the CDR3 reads TGTGCCACCAGTGACGCTGGGAGCTCCTACAATGAGCAGTTCTTC. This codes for CATSDAGSSYNEQFF.

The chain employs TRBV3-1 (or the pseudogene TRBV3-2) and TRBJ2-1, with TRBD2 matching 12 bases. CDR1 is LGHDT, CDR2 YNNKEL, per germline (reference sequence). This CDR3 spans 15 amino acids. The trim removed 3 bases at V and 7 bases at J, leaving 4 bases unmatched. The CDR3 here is CASSHSSGGVNEQFF. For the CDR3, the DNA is TGTGCCAGCAGCCACTCTAGCGGGGGGGTGAATGAGCAGTTCTTC.

Written as DNA, the CDR3 is TGTGCCAGCCTCCCCCGGGGGGATCGTAGTCAGCCCCAGCATTTT. It is translated as CASLPRGDRSQPQHF. The V and J genes are TRBV2 and TRBJ1-5; TRBD1 might be the D (5 bases). V was cut by 8 bases and J by 6 bases, with 20 bases left in between. The CDR3 runs 15 residues. The germline V gene encodes CDR1 SNHLY and CDR2 FYNNEI.

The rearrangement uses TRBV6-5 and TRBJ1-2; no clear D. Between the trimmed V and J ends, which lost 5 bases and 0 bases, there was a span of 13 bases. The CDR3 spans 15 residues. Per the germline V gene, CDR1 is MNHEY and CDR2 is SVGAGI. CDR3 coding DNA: TGTGCCAGCAGTAGTCCGAGAGGGTCTAACTATGGCTACACCTTC. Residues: CASSSPRGSNYGYTF.

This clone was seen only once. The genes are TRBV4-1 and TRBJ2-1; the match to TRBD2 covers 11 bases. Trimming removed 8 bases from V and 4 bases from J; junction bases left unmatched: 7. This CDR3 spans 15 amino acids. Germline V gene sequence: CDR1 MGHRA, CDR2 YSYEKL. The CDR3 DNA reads TGCGCCAGCCAACGTTCTAGCGGGGGGTACAATGAGCAGTTCTTC. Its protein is CASQRSSGGYNEQFF.

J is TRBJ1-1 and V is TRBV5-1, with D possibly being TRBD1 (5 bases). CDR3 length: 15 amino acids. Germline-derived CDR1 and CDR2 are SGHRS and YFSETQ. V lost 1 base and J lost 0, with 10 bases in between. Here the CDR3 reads CASSLRQGLNTEAFF. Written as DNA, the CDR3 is TGCGCCAGCAGCTTGCGTCAGGGCTTGAACACTGAAGCTTTCTTT.

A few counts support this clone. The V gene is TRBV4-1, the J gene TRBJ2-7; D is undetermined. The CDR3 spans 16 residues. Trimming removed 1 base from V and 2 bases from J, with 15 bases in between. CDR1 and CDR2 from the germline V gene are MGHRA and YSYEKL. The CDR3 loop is CASSQGHSTTTYEQYF. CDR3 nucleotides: TGCGCCAGCAGCCAAGGCCATTCTACCACTACCTACGAGCAGTACTTC.

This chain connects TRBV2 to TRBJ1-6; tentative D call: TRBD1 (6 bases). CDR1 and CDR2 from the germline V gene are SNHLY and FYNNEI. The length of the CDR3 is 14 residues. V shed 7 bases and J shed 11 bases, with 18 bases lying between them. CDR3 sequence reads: CASTVRGGRPPLHF. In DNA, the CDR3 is TGTGCCAGCACAGTTAGAGGGGGACGTCCACCCCTCCACTTT.